Each of the 30 T cell receptor beta chains below was sequenced from the same sample in a study of regulatory and conventional T cells in RAG deficiency. Genomic DNA came from blood regulatory T cells gated CD4+ CD25-high CD127-low. The data were produced by immunoSEQ multiplex PCR, yet TCRdb's version contains in-frame clones alone and is incomplete. The data show some 19,000 clones, 87% seen once. The same sample was also used in a study of regulatory T cells. As that study records: The PCR used 52 TRBV and 13 TRBJ primers.

The sequencing sample was made of Tregs sorted from blood. These receptors all come from a human donor in good health.

The rearrangement joins TRBV19 to TRBJ1-2; no reliable D call. This CDR3 region has 14 residues. Germline assignment: CDR1 LNHDA and CDR2 SQIVND (reference sequence). The germline V and J ends were trimmed by 2 bases and 2 bases, with 9 bases remaining between them. CDR3 DNA: TGTGCCAGTAGTATAAGCGGAAAAAACTATGGCTACACCTTC. Translating gives CASSISGKNYGYTF.

This chain links TRBV10-2 with TRBJ2-7; the D gene is possibly TRBD1 (5 bases). V gave up 7 bases and J gave up 10 bases, with 20 bases separating them. Germline lookup yields CDR1 WSHSY and CDR2 SAAADI. The length of the CDR3 is 13 residues. In nucleotides, the CDR3 is TGCGCCAGCACGAGAGTGGTCTCCCAGGGCCAGTACTTC. Translated, it gives CASTRVVSQGQYF.

The genes are TRBV6-1 and TRBJ2-1; D gene unclear. V was shortened by 6 bases and J by 5 bases, with 8 bases between the two germline ends. Germline V lookup: CDR1 MNHNS, CDR2 SASEGT. The CDR3 extends over 12 amino acids. The CDR3 loop is CASRTTNNEQFF. The DNA of the CDR3 is TGTGCCAGCAGAACGACCAACAATGAGCAGTTCTTC.

The V gene is TRBV19, the J gene TRBJ1-4; D gene ambiguous. Germline V gene data show CDR1 as LNHDA and CDR2 as SQIVND (reference sequence). Trimming removed 6 bases at V and 10 bases at J, with 12 bases between. The CDR3 runs 12 residues. CDR3 bases: TGTGCCAGTAGAGCGGCCGAGGGAAAACTGTTTTTT. Its protein product is CASRAAEGKLFF.

V usage is TRBV30 and J usage is TRBJ1-3; a possible D gene is TRBD1 (5 bases). The ends were cut back, 4 bases at V and 4 bases at J, with 11 bases in the middle. The CDR3 consists of 13 residues. The germline V gene has CDR1 GTSNPN and CDR2 SVGIG (reference sequence). The CDR3 nucleotides read TGTGCCTGGAATGGAGGGGTCGGAAACACCATATATTTT. It codes for CAWNGGVGNTIYF.

The chain joins TRBV6-6 to TRBJ1-1, with D perhaps TRBD1 (6 bases). V shed 5 bases and J shed 5 bases, with 15 bases lying between them. The length of the CDR3 is 14 residues. Germline V gives CDR1 MNHNY, CDR2 SVGAGI (reference sequence). The CDR3 bases are TGTGCCAGCAGTCGCAGGGGATTTGGAACTGAAGCTTTCTTT. This codes for CASSRRGFGTEAFF.

This clone was found once. The chain employs TRBV28 and TRBJ2-5, with D perhaps given as TRBD1 or TRBD2 (5 bases each). This CDR3 spans 15 amino acids. Looked up from germline, CDR1 is MDHEN and CDR2 is SYDVKM. With 5 bases removed from V and 5 bases from J, the gap between germline ends came to 18 bases. The CDR3: CASSPIGATGETQYF. The DNA of the CDR3 is TGTGCCAGCAGTCCCATCGGGGCCACCGGGGAGACCCAGTACTTC.

The chain has TRBV9 and TRBJ2-3; 7 bases are a match to TRBD2. The CDR3 totals 15 residues. Trimming cost V 0 bases and J 5 bases; bases outside gene matches: 6. From germline, CDR1 is SGDLS and CDR2 YYNGEE. CDR3: CASSVAGGGGDTQYF. The CDR3 nucleotides are TGTGCCAGCAGCGTAGCGGGGGGAGGTGGAGATACGCAGTATTTT.

This rearrangement joins TRBV27 to TRBJ1-1; D call uncertain. This CDR3 region has 14 residues. V was shortened by 5 bases and J by 1 base, with 11 bases between the two germline ends. CDR1 is MNHEY and CDR2 is SMNVEV in the germline V gene (reference sequence). The CDR3 loop reads CASSPRTRNTEAFF. CDR3 coding DNA: TGTGCCAGCAGTCCTAGAACACGGAACACTGAAGCTTTCTTT.

The chain combines TRBV6-5 with TRBJ1-2, with 8 bases matching TRBD1. Germline CDR1 is MNHEY and CDR2 is SVGAGI. The J segment lost 9 bases and the V segment lost 5 bases, leaving 5 bases of the junction unmatched. This CDR3 spans 12 amino acids. CDR3 region: CASSGGQGSYTF. For the CDR3, the DNA is TGTGCCAGCAGTGGAGGACAGGGTAGCTACACCTTC.

To note about this clone: One end of the junction fails to match germline, which may point to a read error. The rearrangement joins TRBV7-7 to TRBJ2-1; perhaps TRBD2 as D (6 bases). The CDR3 runs 16 residues. The germline V gene encodes CDR1 SSHAT and CDR2 FNYEAQ (reference sequence). The CDR3 protein is CASSPWQAGSYNEQFF. The CDR3 DNA sequence: TGTGCTAGCAGCCCTTGGCAAGCGGGCTCCTACAATGAGCAGTTCTTC. Full variable domain (outside the CDR3, taken from reference TRBV7-7 and TRBJ2-1): GAGVSQSPRYKVTKRGQDVTLRCDPISSHATLYWYQQALGQGPEFLTYFNYEAQPDKSGLPSDRFSAERPEGSISTLTIQRTEQRDSAMYRCASSPWQAGSYNEQFFGPGTRLTVL.

This chain uses TRBV5-6 with TRBJ1-1, with 7 nucleotides matching TRBD1. After removal of 4 bases from V and 8 bases from J, the junction contained 11 bases not matched to a gene. The germline V gene encodes CDR1 SGHDT and CDR2 YYEEEE. This CDR3 contains 14 residues. The CDR3 sequence is CASSHLQGNAEAFF. DNA of the CDR3: TGTGCCAGCAGCCACCTACAGGGGAACGCAGAAGCTTTCTTT.

This chain joins TRBV5-6 and TRBJ1-1; no reliable D call. The CDR3 is 13 amino acids. Germline lookup yields CDR1 SGHDT and CDR2 YYEEEE. V lost 4 bases to trimming and J lost 7 bases, with 14 bases between them. CDR3 protein: CASSPPMRVEAFF. DNA for the CDR3: TGTGCCAGCAGCCCCCCTATGCGGGTTGAAGCTTTCTTT. Drawing the rest from reference TRBV5-6 and TRBJ1-1, the complete variable domain is DAGVTQSPTHLIKTRGQQVTLRCSPKSGHDTVSWYQQALGQGPQFIFQYYEEEERQRGNFPDRFSGHQFPNYSSELNVNALLLGDSALYLCASSPPMRVEAFFGQGTRLTVV.

The chain carries TRBV5-4 and TRBJ1-2; 7 bases agree with TRBD1. The junction had 1 base not matched to a gene; V was cut back by 3 bases and J by 2 bases. Germline-derived CDR1 and CDR2 are SGHNT and YYREEE (reference sequence). The CDR3 length is 13 residues. The CDR3 DNA sequence: TGTGCCAGCAGCTGGACAGGAAACTATGGCTACACCTTC. Translating it yields CASSWTGNYGYTF.

The chain has TRBV30 and TRBJ1-4, with 7 bases fitting TRBD1. J was trimmed by 7 bases and V by 8 bases; bases with no gene match: 10. The CDR3 is 13 residues long. Germline loops: CDR1 GTSNPN, CDR2 SVGIG (reference sequence). CDR3 residues: CAGSGQYGEKLFF. The DNA for the CDR3 is TGTGCCGGGTCGGGACAGTACGGTGAAAAACTGTTTTTT.

This clone was observed a handful of times. The chain carries TRBV19 and TRBJ1-4; D uncertain. The CDR3 runs to 14 residues. CDR1 LNHDA and CDR2 SQIVND come from the germline V gene (reference sequence). Trimming removed 1 base from V and 8 bases from J, with 11 bases in between. As DNA, the CDR3 is TGTGCCAGTAGTATAGTATTAGGTCGAGAAAAACTGTTTTTT. Protein: CASSIVLGREKLFF.

The chain has TRBV27 and TRBJ1-1, with no clear D. Trimming left V 5 bases short and J 0 bases short, with 13 bases between. The CDR3 is made up of 15 amino acids. Germline V gives CDR1 MNHEY, CDR2 SMNVEV (reference sequence). The CDR3 bases are TGTGCCAGCAGTCCCCGGCGTAACATGAACACTGAAGCTTTCTTT. Translation: CASSPRRNMNTEAFF.

The chain is built from TRBV6-1 and TRBJ2-2; D might be TRBD1 (7 bases). In germline, CDR1 is MNHNS, CDR2 SASEGT. Between the trimmed V and J ends, which lost 6 bases and 5 bases, there was a span of 13 bases. The CDR3 runs to 14 residues. The CDR3 DNA sequence: TGTGCCAGCAGACGACAGGGAGGTACCGGGGAGCTGTTTTTT. The encoded protein is CASRRQGGTGELFF.

The CDR3 DNA is TGTGCCAGCAGCCCCTGGGGGGCTGGTGTCTATGGCTACACCTTC. Translated, it gives CASSPWGAGVYGYTF. The chain uses TRBV5-6 and TRBJ1-2; possibly TRBD1 for D (6 bases). Germline loops: CDR1 SGHDT, CDR2 YYEEEE. The CDR3 loop spans 15 amino acids. Trimming pared 4 bases from V and 4 bases from J, leaving 17 bases between.

The chain is built from TRBV21-1 and TRBJ1-5. TRBV21-1 is a listed pseudogene. The CDR3 loop spans 13 amino acids. This CDR3 is CASSNDRRTPQHF. The CDR3 region has the DNA TGTGCCAGCAGCAATGACCGGAGAACGCCCCAGCATTTT.

CDR3 sequence: CASSVVGRASEQFF. In DNA, the CDR3 is TGTGCCAGCAGCGTAGTCGGGAGGGCCAGCGAGCAGTTCTTC. The chain uses TRBV9 and TRBJ2-1; TRBD2 aligns across 8 bases. CDR3 size: 14 residues. After removal of 0 bases from V and 10 bases from J, the junction contained 6 bases not matched to a gene. Germline assignment: CDR1 SGDLS and CDR2 YYNGEE.

The chain combines TRBV30 with TRBJ2-7, with a possible D match to TRBD2 (6 bases). The V gene lost 3 bases and the J gene lost 5 bases, with 20 bases spanning the gap. In germline, CDR1 is GTSNPN, CDR2 SVGIG (reference sequence). The CDR3 sequence is 15 residues long. Here the CDR3 reads CAWRKGRLASDEQYF. For the CDR3, the DNA is TGTGCCTGGAGAAAAGGGAGGCTAGCGTCGGACGAGCAGTACTTC.

This clone appeared a few times. The chain joins TRBV5-1 to TRBJ1-2, with D perhaps TRBD1 (5 bases). The CDR3 length is 15 residues. Looked up from germline, CDR1 is SGHRS and CDR2 is YFSETQ. V shed 5 bases and J shed 3 bases, with 17 bases lying between them. CDR3 protein: CASRNDRLEYYGYTF. The CDR3 region has the DNA TGCGCCAGCAGGAACGACAGATTGGAATACTATGGCTACACCTTC.

CDR3 bases: TGTGCCAGCAGCCAAGTTCCCGGCCCCCAGATAGGCTACACCTTC. Residues: CASSQVPGPQIGYTF. V and J are TRBV14 and TRBJ1-2; D call uncertain. From germline, CDR1 is SGHDN and CDR2 FVKESK. CDR3 length: 15 amino acids. V was clipped by 1 base and J by 8 bases, with 17 bases between them.

The V and J genes are TRBV18 and TRBJ1-6, with 11 bases lining up with TRBD1. CDR1 and CDR2 from the germline V gene are KGHSH and LQKENI. This CDR3 region has 15 residues. Losses at the gene ends were 3 bases for V and 9 bases for J; bases not matched to a gene: 4. The CDR3 coding sequence is TGTGCCAGCTCACCCGGACAGGGGGCTAGTTCACCCCTCCACTTT. This encodes CASSPGQGASSPLHF.

This sequence joins TRBV19 and TRBJ1-5, with D perhaps matching TRBD1 (6 bases). This CDR3 has 15 residues. Trimming shortened V by 3 bases and J by 2 bases, and 11 bases separated the two germline ends. From germline, CDR1 is LNHDA and CDR2 SQIVND (reference sequence). The CDR3 DNA reads TGTGCCAGTAGTATTATTTCAGGGGGCAATCAGCCCCAGCATTTT. Its translation: CASSIISGGNQPQHF.

The chain is built from TRBV7-9 and TRBJ2-1, with 7 bases matching TRBD2. The CDR3 is made up of 16 amino acids. The J segment lost 0 bases and the V segment lost 1 base, leaving 3 bases of the junction unmatched. Germline V gene data show CDR1 as SEHNR and CDR2 as FQNEAQ (reference sequence). CDR3 coding DNA: TGTGCCAGCAGCTTAGGCGGGGGTCACTCCTACAATGAGCAGTTCTTC. As protein: CASSLGGGHSYNEQFF.

The chain joins TRBV5-4 to TRBJ1-2; D perhaps matches TRBD1 (5 bases). Trimming removed 0 bases from V and 4 bases from J, with 10 bases in between. Germline assignment: CDR1 SGHNT and CDR2 YYREEE (reference sequence). The CDR3 runs to 14 residues. For the CDR3, the DNA is TGTGCCAGCAGCTTGGAGGGGAGTAGCTATGGCTACACCTTC. As protein: CASSLEGSSYGYTF.

This clone was counted a few times. The V call is TRBV5-1, the J call TRBJ1-4; the D is unclear. Trimming pared 2 bases from V and 8 bases from J, leaving 16 bases between. The germline V gene has CDR1 SGHRS and CDR2 YFSETQ. The CDR3 runs to 15 residues. CDR3 sequence (DNA): TGCGCCAGCAGCTTTAGTTCCCAGGCTCGGGAAAAACTGTTTTTT. Amino acid sequence: CASSFSSQAREKLFF.

This CDR3 is CASTLRGYPAEYF. CDR3 sequence (DNA): TGTGCCAGCACCTTACGGGGGTATCCCGCAGAGTACTTC. V gene TRBV2 combines with J gene TRBJ2-7, with D perhaps TRBD2 (6 bases). The germline gives CDR1 SNHLY, CDR2 FYNNEI. The CDR3 has 13 residues. V shed 7 bases and J shed 11 bases, with 21 bases lying between them.